This section outlines one T cell receptor beta chain sequence together with its context. Its target is not known. This record comes from a study of T-cell reconstitution after alpha-beta-depleted transplantation in children. The ends were cut back, 2 bases at V and 5 bases at J, with 14 bases in the middle. The germline CDR1 and CDR2 sequences are SGHRS and YFSETQ. CDR3 size: 15 residues. General study findings and limits: Some patients' high day-60 TCRbeta diversity was attributed to recipient cells surviving conditioning. Newly made T cells mostly supplied T-cell counts and diversity one year after transplant. Several hundred graft clones that had expanded were reportedly the source of alpha-beta T cells about two months after transplant.

Unique molecular identifiers were used to barcode this TCRbeta library. TCRdb called the PCR reads again in MiXCR, with one record for every CDR3 protein. Of approximately 190,000 distinct CDR3 sequences in the sample, approximately 8.4% were seen once. This rearrangement joins TRBV5-1 to TRBJ2-1, with unresolved D. The sequence was obtained from a male patient under 10 years old who had a stem cell transplant for acute myeloid leukemia, so the T cells may come from the graft donor. The source was PBMCs, mostly from graft donor cells, collected 360 days after TCRalphabeta/CD19-depleted stem cell transplant. The chain's CDR3 is CASSFTNGLHNEQFF. The CDR3, as DNA: TGCGCCAGCAGCTTTACTAACGGCCTCCACAATGAGCAGTTCTTC.